This T cell receptor (beta chain) was retrieved from a study of shared clonotypes between healthy human individuals. Method: immunoSEQ multiplex PCR; TCRdb's copy keeps in-frame clones and lacks some. In the table there are 550,000 to 750,000 clones, over 95% of which are singletons. Germline V gives CDR1 MNHEY, CDR2 SMNVEV (reference sequence). The CDR3 length is 14 residues. Cells designated naive CD8 were CD45RO-negative and were positively selected for CCR7, with terminally differentiated effector memory CD45RA+ cells excluded. The source of this sequence is a woman aged 25-40 years in good health. Sequenced sample: naive CD8+ T cells sorted from blood. The chain is built from TRBV27 and TRBJ2-5, with D perhaps TRBD1 (6 bases). The end of the DNA fits TRBJ2-7 better, so the J call may be wrong. CDR3 coding DNA: TGTGCCAGCAGCCTATGGACACAGGGAGCCGAGCAGTACTTC. This encodes CASSLWTQGAEQYF.